One and the same sample provided the 29 T cell receptor beta chains below, sequenced in a study of early T cells in non-severe SARS-CoV-2 infection. TCRdb recomputed calls from the 5' RACE reads with MiXCR, one row per CDR3 protein. The data hold about 48,000 distinct CDR3 sequences, with about 10% observed a single time. Material: whole blood. These receptors were taken from an adult who was a healthcare worker with PCR-confirmed SARS-CoV-2 infection or an uninfected control (not recorded which).

This clonotype was seen at least ten times. The chain combines TRBV28 with TRBJ2-5; D is unresolved. Germline assignment: CDR1 MDHEN and CDR2 SYDVKM. V lost 4 bases and J lost 4, with 7 bases in between. The CDR3 totals 12 residues. CDR3 bases: TGTGCCAGCAGTTCCGGCGTAGAGACCCAGTACTTC. This codes for CASSSGVETQYF.

V usage is TRBV11-3 and J usage is TRBJ2-2; no clear D. The length of the CDR3 is 13 residues. Trimming took off 1 base at V and 11 bases at J, with 11 bases between the two ends. Germline CDR1 reads SGHNT; CDR2 reads YENEEA. The CDR3 region has the DNA TGTGCCAGCAGCTTAGGTCTCTCCCCTGAGCTGTTTTTT. Amino acids: CASSLGLSPELFF.

This clonotype was counted at least ten times. This chain connects TRBV6-5 to TRBJ2-7; D is unresolved. This CDR3 has 13 residues. The germline V gene has CDR1 MNHEY and CDR2 SVGAGI. V was pared by 5 bases and J by 0 bases, with 8 bases between. The CDR3 DNA reads as TGTGCCAGCAGTACCCCACCCTCCTACGAGCAGTACTTC. Protein: CASSTPPSYEQYF.

This clonotype occurred many times. The chain has TRBV12-3 or TRBV12-4 and TRBJ1-1; D call uncertain. V lost 0 bases, J lost 1 base, and 6 bases lay in between. The CDR3 runs 14 residues. CDR3 DNA: TGTGCCAGCAGTTTAGCAGGCCCGAACACTGAAGCTTTCTTT. Residues: CASSLAGPNTEAFF.

This clonotype was observed a handful of times. The V gene is TRBV5-6, the J gene TRBJ1-6; no clear D gene. V dropped 0 bases and J dropped 0 bases, with 7 bases sitting between them. Germline lookup yields CDR1 SGHDT and CDR2 YYEEEE. The CDR3 loop spans 16 amino acids. In DNA, the CDR3 is TGTGCCAGCAGCTTGGCGGGGAACTCCTATAATTCACCCCTCCACTTT. This sequence encodes CASSLAGNSYNSPLHF.

Only a few counts were recorded for this clonotype. One end of the junction is discordant with germline, which a read error may explain. The gene calls are TRBV5-8 and TRBJ1-6, with a tentative D call TRBD1 (5 bases). Germline V gene lookup returns CDR1 SGHTS and CDR2 YDEGEE. This CDR3 spans 10 amino acids. The CDR3 protein is CASSRPSGPF. The DNA for the CDR3 is TGTGCCAGCAGCCGACCGTCAGGGCCATTT.

The rearrangement uses TRBV28 and TRBJ2-1; D gene uncertain. The CDR3 totals 15 residues. Germline V gene sequence: CDR1 MDHEN, CDR2 SYDVKM. Trimming took 4 bases from V and 3 from J, leaving 13 bases between them. As DNA, the CDR3 is TGTGCCAGCAGTTCCCCTGGAGAGATCTACAATGAGCAGTTCTTC. It yields the protein CASSSPGEIYNEQFF.

The V and J genes are TRBV9 and TRBJ1-6; tentative D call: TRBD1 (6 bases). V gave up 4 bases and J gave up 7 bases, with 12 bases separating them. The V gene's germline CDR1 is SGDLS and CDR2 YYNGEE. This CDR3 has 14 amino acids. CDR3 in amino acids: CASSTRQVNSPLHF. Here the CDR3 DNA reads TGTGCCAGCAGCACGCGACAGGTGAATTCACCCCTCCACTTT.

There are many counts of this clonotype. The rearrangement uses TRBV7-2 and TRBJ2-7; D is undetermined. CDR3 length: 13 amino acids. The V gene lost 7 bases and the J gene lost 0 bases, with 10 bases spanning the gap. Germline V gives CDR1 SGHTA, CDR2 FQGNSA. Here the CDR3 reads CASKEPSSYEQYF. CDR3 nucleotides: TGTGCCAGCAAGGAGCCCTCCTCCTACGAGCAGTACTTC.

The genes are TRBV29-1 and TRBJ2-2; D gene ambiguous. The ends were cut back, 7 bases at V and 4 bases at J, with 10 bases in the middle. The length of the CDR3 is 12 residues. CDR1 is SQVTM, CDR2 ANQGSEA, per germline. CDR3 amino acids: CSAIRITGELFF. The DNA of the CDR3 is TGCAGCGCCATCCGTATCACCGGGGAGCTGTTTTTT.

This clonotype was seen a handful of times. This chain links TRBV2 with TRBJ1-1; D not resolved. CDR1 and CDR2 from the germline V gene are SNHLY and FYNNEI. V was pared by 5 bases and J by 0 bases, with 7 bases between. The CDR3 covers 13 residues. This chain's CDR3 is CASSTAMNTEAFF. CDR3 nucleotides: TGTGCCAGCAGTACGGCCATGAACACTGAAGCTTTCTTT.

This clonotype showed up many times. This chain links TRBV29-1 with TRBJ2-7; weak D call: TRBD2 (6 bases). The length of the CDR3 is 14 residues. The V end lost 5 bases, the J end lost 4 bases, and 18 bases lay between the germline ends. CDR1 SQVTM and CDR2 ANQGSEA come from the germline V gene. Written as DNA, the CDR3 is TGCAGCGTTACCCGGGACTCACGCCATTACGAGCAGTACTTC. Translating it yields CSVTRDSRHYEQYF.

There are many counts of this clonotype. The V and J genes are TRBV6-5 and TRBJ1-4; 8 bases are shared with TRBD1. CDR1 is MNHEY, CDR2 SVGAGI, per germline. V dropped 6 bases and J dropped 7; count of bases not matched to a gene: 7. There are 14 residues in the CDR3. The CDR3 sequence: CASSQQGVVEKLFF. The CDR3 coding sequence is TGTGCCAGCAGCCAACAGGGGGTTGTTGAAAAACTGTTTTTT.

The chain employs TRBV4-2 and TRBJ1-1; D is perhaps TRBD1 (5 bases). This CDR3 region has 15 residues. V was cut by 10 bases and J by 0 bases, with 18 bases left in between. The germline V gene has CDR1 LGHNA and CDR2 YNFKEQ. CDR3 bases: TGTGCCACCCGCGAAAGGGGCAGCCTGAACACTGAAGCTTTCTTT. Encoded protein: CATRERGSLNTEAFF.

This clonotype was seen a few times. The chain uses TRBV28 and TRBJ1-3; possible D gene TRBD1, 5 bases. Trimming shortened V by 4 bases and J by 6 bases, and 13 bases separated the two germline ends. Germline V gene lookup returns CDR1 MDHEN and CDR2 SYDVKM. The CDR3 totals 14 residues. The CDR3 here is CASSSGAQENTIYF. The CDR3 DNA reads TGTGCCAGCAGTTCCGGGGCTCAGGAAAACACCATATATTTT.

The chain has TRBV5-1 and TRBJ2-1, with a possible D match to TRBD1 (5 bases). Trimming pared 0 bases from V and 4 bases from J, leaving 8 bases between. CDR3 length equals 14 residues. CDR1 and CDR2 (germline): SGHRS, YFSETQ. The CDR3 loop reads CASSLGQPYNEQFF. The CDR3 DNA reads TGCGCCAGCAGCTTGGGACAGCCGTACAATGAGCAGTTCTTC.

The CDR3 nucleotides are TGTGCCAGCAGCTTATTCCCAGATACGCAGTATTTT. This codes for CASSLFPDTQYF. This chain connects TRBV7-2 to TRBJ2-3; D gene ambiguous. Trimming took 2 bases from V and 4 from J, leaving 4 bases between them. The CDR3 has 12 residues. Germline-derived CDR1 and CDR2 are SGHTA and FQGNSA.

This clonotype was detected ten times or more. This chain links TRBV30 with TRBJ2-4; D is perhaps TRBD1 or TRBD2 (6 bases each). The CDR3 runs to 12 residues. The germline V gene encodes CDR1 GTSNPN and CDR2 SVGIG (reference sequence). V lost 7 bases and J 4 bases, leaving 11 bases between the germline ends. The DNA for the CDR3 is TGTGCCTCGGAGGGGGAGAAAAACATTCAGTACTTC. This sequence encodes CASEGEKNIQYF.

In its sample, this clonotype was seen a few times. The chain combines TRBV11-2 with TRBJ1-2; D uncertain. Per germline, CDR1 SGHAT and CDR2 FQNNGV. With 11 bases removed from V and 8 bases from J, the gap between germline ends came to 21 bases. The CDR3 totals 13 residues. CDR3 nucleotides: TGTGCCCGAATGGGCACCGAAGATTTAGGCTACACCTTC. As protein: CARMGTEDLGYTF.

The chain links TRBV12-3 or TRBV12-4 to TRBJ2-7; D gene unclear. V was trimmed by 3 bases and J by 7 bases, leaving 13 bases between them. This CDR3 contains 13 residues. The CDR3 nucleotides read TGTGCCAGCAGTTTTGACGGCCCGAGGGAGCAGTACTTC. Amino acid sequence: CASSFDGPREQYF.

This rearrangement joins TRBV3-1 to TRBJ2-2; 10 nucleotides line up with TRBD2. Germline V gene sequence: CDR1 LGHDT, CDR2 YNNKEL (reference sequence). The CDR3 totals 15 residues. V lost 6 bases and J lost 4; bases outside the gene matches: 5. The DNA of the CDR3 is TGTGCCAGCAGTCTAGCGGGAGAGGGCACCGGGGAGCTGTTTTTT. Its translation: CASSLAGEGTGELFF.

This clonotype appeared many times. This chain links TRBV29-1 with TRBJ2-1; the match to TRBD1 covers 7 bases. CDR3 length equals 17 residues. Germline lookup yields CDR1 SQVTM and CDR2 ANQGSEA. V shed 4 bases and J 1 base; nucleotides not matched to a gene: 13. CDR3 DNA sequence: TGCAGCGTTGGAGGGGGCAGAAGGAGCAGATCCTACAATGAGCAGTTCTTC. Encoded protein: CSVGGGRRSRSYNEQFF.

This clonotype came up many times. The chain joins TRBV28 to TRBJ2-7; 9 nucleotides agree with TRBD2. V lost 2 bases, J lost 5 bases, and 7 bases stayed unmatched. Germline CDR1 reads MDHEN; CDR2 reads SYDVKM. There are 15 residues in the CDR3. Here the CDR3 DNA reads TGTGCCAGCAGTTTAGGTAGCGGGAGCTACAACGAGCAGTACTTC. This sequence encodes CASSLGSGSYNEQYF.

This clonotype was counted ten times or more. V gene TRBV6-6 combines with J gene TRBJ1-5; D may be TRBD1 (6 bases). Looked up from germline, CDR1 is MNHNY and CDR2 is SVGAGI (reference sequence). The CDR3 has 16 amino acids. V shed 6 bases and J shed 2 bases, with 17 bases lying between them. CDR3 in amino acids: CASRVDRPVGNQPQHF. CDR3 DNA sequence: TGTGCCAGCAGAGTTGACAGGCCCGTCGGCAATCAGCCCCAGCATTTT.

There are a few counts of this clonotype. The chain carries TRBV6-2 or TRBV6-3 and TRBJ2-3; 9 bases line up with TRBD2. Germline lookup yields CDR1 MNHEY and CDR2 SVGEGT. This CDR3 is built from 19 residues. The V gene end was trimmed by 7 bases and the J gene end by 5 bases; junction bases not matched to a gene: 22. CDR3 nucleotides: TGTGCCAGCATCACCACCAGAGAGGCTAGCGGGATGAAATTAGATACGCAGTATTTT. It codes for CASITTREASGMKLDTQYF.

CDR3 sequence reads: CASANPGGQGPTYEQYF. The CDR3 DNA sequence: TGTGCCAGCGCCAATCCTGGGGGACAGGGACCTACTTACGAGCAGTACTTC. V usage is TRBV5-6 and J usage is TRBJ2-7; 9 bases line up with TRBD1. In germline, CDR1 is SGHDT, CDR2 YYEEEE. After removal of 7 bases from V and 4 bases from J, the junction contained 18 bases not matched to a gene. CDR3 length equals 17 residues. Full variable domain (remainder filled in from reference TRBV5-6 and TRBJ2-7): DAGVTQSPTHLIKTRGQQVTLRCSPKSGHDTVSWYQQALGQGPQFIFQYYEEEERQRGNFPDRFSGHQFPNYSSELNVNALLLGDSALYLCASANPGGQGPTYEQYFGPGTRLTVT.

This clonotype was seen at least ten times. This sequence joins TRBV14 and TRBJ2-2; D is unclear. Germline V gene sequence: CDR1 SGHDN, CDR2 FVKESK. V lost 5 bases and J lost 3, with 13 bases in between. This CDR3 region has 15 residues. The CDR3 reads CASSTLDTYTGELFF. The CDR3 DNA reads as TGTGCCAGCAGCACCCTTGACACATACACCGGGGAGCTGTTTTTT.

This clonotype turned up a few times. Mismatch with germline at one junction end may stem from a read error. The rearrangement joins TRBV20-1 to TRBJ1-1; tentatively, D is TRBD1 (5 bases). Germline V gives CDR1 DFQATT, CDR2 SNEGSKA (reference sequence). This CDR3 spans 14 amino acids. As DNA, the CDR3 is TGCAGTGCTAGAGATCGGCAGGGTGAGCCTGAAGCCTTCTTT. Translated: CSARDRQGEPEAFF.

This rearrangement joins TRBV11-3 to TRBJ2-3; D gene ambiguous. Germline V lookup: CDR1 SGHNT, CDR2 YENEEA. The CDR3 covers 12 residues. The V gene lost 5 bases and the J gene lost 14 bases, with 17 bases spanning the gap. The CDR3 DNA follows: TGTGCCAGCAGCCCCAGCCTCCGTCCGCTGTATTTT. Translating gives CASSPSLRPLYF.